The 5 T cell receptor beta chains below all came from one sample that was sequenced in a study of T cells in localized non-small cell lung cancer. Profiling relied on immunoSEQ multiplex PCR, and the TCRdb table lists in-frame clones only, not all of them. The sample holds tens of thousands of clones; around 85% are singletons and the top ten take 1.3%. The source was peripheral blood, collected before any cancer treatment. The origin of the receptors is a female donor aged 60 or older with stage I lung adenocarcinoma.

The chain recombines TRBV29-1 with TRBJ2-3; 10 nucleotides match TRBD2. J lost 3 bases, V lost 7 bases, and 4 bases had no gene match. The germline CDR1 and CDR2 sequences are SQVTM and ANQGSEA. The CDR3 runs 13 residues. The CDR3 DNA reads as TGCAGCGCCTCAGCGGGAGGGACAGATACGCAGTATTTT. It translates to CSASAGGTDTQYF.

The chain employs TRBV9 and TRBJ1-2; 7 bases align to TRBD1. Germline assignment: CDR1 SGDLS and CDR2 YYNGEE. This CDR3 region has 14 residues. The V segment lost 5 bases and the J segment 3 bases; nucleotides outside the gene matches: 7. In DNA, the CDR3 is TGTGCCAGCAGGGCTGCCGGGACAGACTATGGCTACACCTTC. It yields the protein CASRAAGTDYGYTF.

The V gene is TRBV5-4, the J gene TRBJ2-7, with 9 bases matching TRBD2. This CDR3 has 14 residues. Looked up from germline, CDR1 is SGHNT and CDR2 is YYREEE (reference sequence). V trimming: 0 bases; J trimming: 6 bases; junction bases outside the gene matches: 4. DNA for the CDR3: TGTGCCAGCAGCTTGGGAGCGGGAGGCGGCGAGCAGTACTTC. Translation gives CASSLGAGGGEQYF.

The J gene is TRBJ1-5, the V gene TRBV6-1; 7 positions match TRBD1. V trimming: 1 base; J trimming: 2 bases; junction bases outside the gene matches: 5. Germline assignment: CDR1 MNHNS and CDR2 SASEGT. This CDR3 has 16 residues. The CDR3 loop is CASSEVTGEGNQPQHF. CDR3 bases: TGTGCCAGCAGTGAAGTAACAGGGGAGGGCAATCAGCCCCAGCATTTT.

This chain joins TRBV5-1 and TRBJ1-1; no definite D call. Germline values: CDR1 SGHRS, CDR2 YFSETQ. Deletions cut 0 bases from V and 3 bases from J, with 9 bases between. CDR3 length: 14 residues. In nucleotides, the CDR3 is TGCGCCAGCAGCTTGGGAGACGGATACACTGAAGCTTTCTTT. This codes for CASSLGDGYTEAFF.